One sample yielded the 23 T cell receptor beta chains listed below, sequenced in a study of chronic HIV infection and antiretroviral therapy. MiXCR, run by TCRdb on the 5' RACE reads, gives a single entry per CDR3 protein. Of 40,000 or so distinct CDR3 sequences in the sample, more than 8% were seen once. Sequencing was carried out using peripheral blood. Receptors were obtained from an adult who had HIV and had not received antiretroviral therapy, or was an uninfected healthy control (not recorded which).

Here the CDR3 DNA reads TGTGCCAGCAGGCGACAGGGGCCTACCACAGATACGCAGTATTTT. Its protein product is CASRRQGPTTDTQYF. The chain combines TRBV2 with TRBJ2-3; 8 bases are shared with TRBD1. The CDR3 is 15 amino acids. J lost 2 bases, V lost 6 bases, and 7 bases had no gene match. Looked up from germline, CDR1 is SNHLY and CDR2 is FYNNEI. The full variable domain, in which reference TRBV2 and TRBJ2-3 provide the parts outside the CDR3, is EPEVTQTPSHQVTQMGQEVILRCVPISNHLYFYWYRQILGQKVEFLVSFYNNEISEKSEIFDDQFSVERPDGSNFTLKIRSTKLEDSAMYFCASRRQGPTTDTQYFGPGTRLTVL.

The table lists this clonotype with many counts. The chain couples TRBV7-2 to TRBJ2-3; 8 nucleotides line up with TRBD2. With 1 base clipped from V and 4 bases from J, the junction kept 4 bases outside the gene matches. This CDR3 is 15 amino acids long. CDR1 SGHTA and CDR2 FQGNSA come from the germline V gene. The CDR3 coding sequence is TGTGCCAGCAGCTTAGGGGTAGCGGGACCAGATACGCAGTATTTT. Amino acid sequence: CASSLGVAGPDTQYF.

This clonotype has a count of ten or more. The chain couples TRBV28 to TRBJ1-5; 8 bases map to TRBD1. V dropped 6 bases and J dropped 5; count of bases not matched to a gene: 6. CDR3 length: 14 amino acids. Germline V gene data show CDR1 as MDHEN and CDR2 as SYDVKM. CDR3 sequence (DNA): TGTGCCAGCAGCCCCGGGACAGGTTATCAGCCCCAGCATTTT. This gives the protein CASSPGTGYQPQHF.

This clonotype showed up many times. V gene TRBV28 combines with J gene TRBJ1-1, with D unresolved. The V end was cut by 4 bases, the J end by 4 bases, with 4 bases between. The V gene's germline CDR1 is MDHEN and CDR2 SYDVKM. CDR3 size: 11 residues. The CDR3 DNA is TGTGCCAGCAGTTCGGGCACTGAAGCTTTCTTT. Translation gives CASSSGTEAFF.

The chain recombines TRBV28 with TRBJ2-3, with 8 bases matching TRBD2. The V and J ends lost 6 bases and 3 bases, in that order; junction bases with no gene match: 5. The germline gives CDR1 MDHEN, CDR2 SYDVKM. This CDR3 comprises 14 residues. This chain's CDR3 is CASRPSGSTDTQYF. CDR3 coding DNA: TGTGCCAGCAGACCAAGCGGGAGTACAGATACGCAGTATTTT. The variable domain in full, completed from reference TRBV28 and TRBJ2-3, reads DVKVTQSSRYLVKRTGEKVFLECVQDMDHENMFWYRQDPGLGLRLIYFSYDVKMKEKGDIPEGYSVSREKKERFSLILESASTNQTSMYLCASRPSGSTDTQYFGPGTRLTVL.

The table lists this clonotype with a few counts. V is TRBV7-9 and J is TRBJ2-5; D perhaps matches TRBD1 (5 bases). V lost 1 base to trimming and J lost 5 bases, with 11 bases between them. The CDR3 consists of 14 residues. Looked up from germline, CDR1 is SEHNR and CDR2 is FQNEAQ (reference sequence). CDR3 nucleotide sequence: TGTGCCAGCAGCTTAGTGGCAGGGATTGAGACCCAGTACTTC. Its translation: CASSLVAGIETQYF. The whole variable domain, remainder taken from reference TRBV7-9 and TRBJ2-5, is DTGVSQNPRHKITKRGQNVTFRCDPISEHNRLYWYRQTLGQGPEFLTYFQNEAQLEKSRLLSDRFSAERPKGSFSTLEIQRTEQGDSAMYLCASSLVAGIETQYFGPGTRLLVL.

This sequence joins TRBV29-1 and TRBJ2-1; possible D gene TRBD1, 5 bases. Germline CDR1 reads SQVTM; CDR2 reads ANQGSEA. V lost 0 bases, J lost 10 bases, and 16 bases lay in between. The CDR3 loop spans 14 amino acids. The DNA of the CDR3 is TGCAGCGTTGAAGATCTCACAGGCTTAGGGGAGCAGTTCTTC. It codes for CSVEDLTGLGEQFF.

In this sample, this clonotype turned up many times. The V and J genes are TRBV21-1 and TRBJ1-5; the D call in the table, TRBD1, was not verified against the DNA. TRBV21-1 is a recognized pseudogene. CDR3 length equals 19 residues. CDR3 in DNA: TGTGCCAGCAGCAAAGCGCCCTATAAACAGGGTATTAACAATCAGCCCCAGCATTTT. This translates into CASSKAPYKQGINNQPQHF.

This clonotype has a count of ten or more. The chain couples TRBV28 to TRBJ2-7; D is perhaps TRBD2 (5 bases). The germline V gene encodes CDR1 MDHEN and CDR2 SYDVKM. V lost 0 bases and J 2 bases, leaving 11 bases between the germline ends. CDR3 size: 15 residues. CDR3 bases: TGTGCCAGCAGTTTATGGGCGGACTCAACCTACGAGCAGTACTTC. Protein product: CASSLWADSTYEQYF.

This clonotype came up a few times. V is TRBV28 and J is TRBJ2-1; the match to TRBD1 covers 12 bases. Germline V gene sequence: CDR1 MDHEN, CDR2 SYDVKM. Unmatched junction bases numbered 8, after V lost 7 bases and J lost 4 bases. The CDR3 sequence is 16 residues long. CDR3 bases: TGTGCCAGCAAGTACCGGGACAGGGGGCGATACAATGAGCAGTTCTTC. Translation gives CASKYRDRGRYNEQFF.

This clonotype was seen at least ten times. The gene calls are TRBV4-2 and TRBJ2-1; D is unresolved. V lost 1 base and J lost 3, with 4 bases in between. Germline CDR1 and CDR2: LGHNA and YNFKEQ. This CDR3 spans 13 amino acids. The CDR3 region is CASSQARYNEQFF. The CDR3 nucleotides are TGTGCCAGCAGCCAAGCCCGCTACAATGAGCAGTTCTTC.

This clonotype occurred a few times. V and J are TRBV2 and TRBJ1-5; TRBD1 might be the D (5 bases). The CDR3 runs 14 residues. V lost 6 bases, J lost 7 bases, and 16 bases lay in between. Germline-derived CDR1 and CDR2 are SNHLY and FYNNEI. CDR3 DNA sequence: TGTGCCAGCAGCGTCCCGGGACGAGCCCAGCCCCAGCATTTT. Encoded protein: CASSVPGRAQPQHF.

J is TRBJ2-1 and V is TRBV27; 11 positions agree with TRBD1. Unmatched junction bases numbered 19, after V lost 6 bases and J lost 3 bases. There are 20 residues in the CDR3. Germline CDR1 reads MNHEY; CDR2 reads SMNVEV (reference sequence). CDR3 sequence (DNA): TGTGCCAGCAGCCCTGGGTGGACAGGGGGCCGGAGAGGGAGCTACAATGAGCAGTTCTTC. This gives the protein CASSPGWTGGRRGSYNEQFF.

This clonotype was recorded many times. The chain carries TRBV28 and TRBJ2-7, with D perhaps matching TRBD2 (5 bases). Germline assignment: CDR1 MDHEN and CDR2 SYDVKM. The CDR3 totals 13 residues. The germline V and J ends were trimmed by 3 bases and 5 bases, with 11 bases remaining between them. CDR3 sequence reads: CASSFPGSDEQYF. The CDR3 DNA sequence: TGTGCCAGCAGTTTTCCGGGGTCCGACGAGCAGTACTTC.

This clonotype was detected a few times. The genes are TRBV28 and TRBJ2-1; TRBD1 agrees at 9 bases. This CDR3 is built from 14 residues. V lost 8 bases to trimming and J lost 7 bases; unmatched junction nucleotides: 9. The V gene's germline CDR1 is MDHEN and CDR2 SYDVKM. CDR3 sequence: CASESTGGGNEQFF. CDR3 nucleotide sequence: TGTGCCAGCGAATCTACAGGGGGCGGGAATGAGCAGTTCTTC.

This clonotype was recorded many times. This chain links TRBV20-1 with TRBJ1-1, with 8 bases identical to TRBD1. Germline V lookup: CDR1 DFQATT, CDR2 SNEGSKA (reference sequence). CDR3 length: 13 amino acids. J was trimmed by 4 bases and V by 1 base; bases with no gene match: 2. CDR3 amino acids: CSARGDRGTEAFF. The DNA for the CDR3 is TGCAGTGCTAGAGGAGACAGGGGCACTGAAGCTTTCTTT.

The chain joins TRBV25-1 to TRBJ1-4; D remains unclear. Germline V lookup: CDR1 MGHDK, CDR2 SYGVNS. This CDR3 spans 14 amino acids. Between the trimmed V and J ends, which lost 3 bases and 5 bases, there was a span of 10 bases. Here the CDR3 DNA reads TGTGCCAGCAGTGAGCCAGGTCTGAATGAAAAACTGTTTTTT. Translating gives CASSEPGLNEKLFF.

V gene TRBV27 combines with J gene TRBJ2-3, with a weak D call TRBD2 (5 bases). Germline V CDR1 and CDR2: MNHEY, SMNVEV (reference sequence). The ends were cut back, 2 bases at V and 0 bases at J, with 9 bases in the middle. The CDR3 covers 15 residues. The CDR3, as DNA: TGTGCCAGCAGTTTAGAGCGGAGTAGCACAGATACGCAGTATTTT. Its translation: CASSLERSSTDTQYF.

The sample holds many counts of this clonotype. The DNA of the CDR3 is TGTGCCAGCAGCCTCGGGGCCAGAGACACAGATACGCAGTATTTT. Its translation: CASSLGARDTDTQYF. The genes are TRBV2 and TRBJ2-3, with D perhaps TRBD1 or TRBD2 (5 bases each). With 6 bases removed from V and 2 bases from J, the gap between germline ends came to 15 bases. The CDR3 has 15 amino acids. Germline-derived CDR1 and CDR2 are SNHLY and FYNNEI.

Ten or more counts support this clonotype. The rearrangement joins TRBV7-3 to TRBJ2-6, with D uncertain. CDR1 is SGHTA and CDR2 is FQGTGA in the germline V gene. Trimming stripped 3 bases from V and 2 bases from J, with 2 bases between. The CDR3 contains 13 residues. The DNA for the CDR3 is TGTGCCAGCAGCTTTACTGGGGCCAACGTCCTGACTTTC. Its protein product is CASSFTGANVLTF.

This clonotype showed up many times. The chain uses TRBV28 and TRBJ2-3, with D possibly matching TRBD1 (6 bases). CDR1 is MDHEN, CDR2 SYDVKM, per germline. CDR3 length equals 17 residues. The germline V and J ends were trimmed by 5 bases and 2 bases, with 20 bases remaining between them. The DNA for the CDR3 is TGTGCCAGCAGTCCCACCAGGGTTGCAGGGGACACAGATACGCAGTATTTT. This sequence encodes CASSPTRVAGDTDTQYF.

A word on this clonotype: A much more abundant neighbour one base away suggests this may be a read error. The rearrangement links TRBV12-3 or TRBV12-4 to TRBJ1-1; D is uncertain. The CDR3 extends over 11 amino acids. In DNA form, the CDR3 reads TGTGCCAGCAGTTTAGCGCTTGAAACTTTCTTT. Translated: CASSLALETFF.

V gene TRBV4-1 combines with J gene TRBJ1-4, with a tentative D call TRBD1 (5 bases). CDR3 length: 17 residues. Germline V lookup: CDR1 MGHRA, CDR2 YSYEKL. V lost 1 base and J 4 bases, leaving 16 bases between the germline ends. CDR3 loop: CASSQVHPGTGNEKLFF. The DNA for the CDR3 is TGCGCCAGCAGCCAAGTCCACCCCGGGACCGGTAATGAAAAACTGTTTTTT.